This T cell receptor beta chain was found in a study of technical replicates of blood from a handful of donors. CDR3 size: 19 residues. Germline V gives CDR1 SGHVS, CDR2 FNYEAQ. With V trimmed by 2 bases and J by 0 bases, 9 bases remained unmatched. Clones were sequenced by immunoSEQ multiplex PCR, and TCRdb holds only the in-frame ones, with some missing. The table includes 70,000 or so clones, about 92% detected once. This receptor was taken from a human donor in good health. Sequenced: T cells isolated from PBMCs. This chain links TRBV7-6 with TRBJ2-6; 8 bases are a match to TRBD1. The CDR3 DNA is TGTGCCAGCAGCTTAATACAGGGGGTTGCAAACTCTGGGGCCAACGTCCTGACTTTC. This encodes CASSLIQGVANSGANVLTF.